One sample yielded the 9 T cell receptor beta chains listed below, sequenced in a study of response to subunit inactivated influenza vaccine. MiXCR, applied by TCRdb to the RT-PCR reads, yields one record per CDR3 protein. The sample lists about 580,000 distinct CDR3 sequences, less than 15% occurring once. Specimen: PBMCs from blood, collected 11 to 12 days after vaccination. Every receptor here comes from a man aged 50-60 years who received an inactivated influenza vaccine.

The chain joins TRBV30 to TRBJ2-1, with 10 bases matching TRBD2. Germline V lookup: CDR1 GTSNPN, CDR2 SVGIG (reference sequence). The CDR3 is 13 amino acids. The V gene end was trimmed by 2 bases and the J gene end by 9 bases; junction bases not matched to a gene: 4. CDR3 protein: CAWSKGLASEQFF. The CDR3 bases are TGTGCCTGGAGTAAGGGACTAGCGAGTGAGCAGTTCTTC.

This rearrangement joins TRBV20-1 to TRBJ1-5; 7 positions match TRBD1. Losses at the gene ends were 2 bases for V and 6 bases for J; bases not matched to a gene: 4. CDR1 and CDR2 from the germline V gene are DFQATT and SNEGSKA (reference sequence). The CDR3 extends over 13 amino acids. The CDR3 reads CSARTGVGQPQHF. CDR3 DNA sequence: TGCAGTGCTAGAACAGGGGTTGGTCAGCCCCAGCATTTT.

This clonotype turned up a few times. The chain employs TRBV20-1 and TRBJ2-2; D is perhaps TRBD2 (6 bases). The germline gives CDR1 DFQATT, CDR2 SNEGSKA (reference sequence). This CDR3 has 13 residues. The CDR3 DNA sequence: TGCAGCCCTAGATTAGCGGCCACCGGGGAGCTGTTTTTT. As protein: CSPRLAATGELFF.

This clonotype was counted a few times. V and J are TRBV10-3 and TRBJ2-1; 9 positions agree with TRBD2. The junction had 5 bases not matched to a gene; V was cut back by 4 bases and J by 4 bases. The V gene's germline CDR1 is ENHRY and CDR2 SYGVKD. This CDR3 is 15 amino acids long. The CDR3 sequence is CAISADSGGYNEQFF. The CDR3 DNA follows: TGTGCCATCAGTGCAGATAGCGGGGGTTACAATGAGCAGTTCTTC.

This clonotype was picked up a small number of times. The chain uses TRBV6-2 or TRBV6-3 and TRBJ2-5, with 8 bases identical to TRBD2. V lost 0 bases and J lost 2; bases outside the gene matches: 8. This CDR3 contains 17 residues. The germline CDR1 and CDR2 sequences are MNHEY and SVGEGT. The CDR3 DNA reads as TGTGCCAGCAGTTACTCGATGCGGGGGGCGGAGCAAGAGACCCAGTACTTC. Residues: CASSYSMRGAEQETQYF.

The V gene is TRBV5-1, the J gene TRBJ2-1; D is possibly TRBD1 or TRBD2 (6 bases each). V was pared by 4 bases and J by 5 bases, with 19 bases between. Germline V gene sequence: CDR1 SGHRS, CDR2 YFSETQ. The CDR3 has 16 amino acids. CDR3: CASSPEGVEIDNEQFF. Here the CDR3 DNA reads TGCGCCAGCAGCCCGGAGGGGGTTGAAATCGACAATGAGCAGTTCTTC.

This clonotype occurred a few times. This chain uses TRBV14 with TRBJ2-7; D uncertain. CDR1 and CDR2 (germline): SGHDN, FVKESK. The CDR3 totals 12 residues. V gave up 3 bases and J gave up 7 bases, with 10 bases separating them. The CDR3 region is CASSQTSREQYF. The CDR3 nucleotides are TGTGCCAGCAGCCAGACCTCTCGGGAGCAGTACTTC.

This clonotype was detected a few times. The CDR3 DNA is TGTGCCAGCAGTACCCGGACTACTTTTACCTACGAGCAGTACTTC. It yields the protein CASSTRTTFTYEQYF. This sequence joins TRBV28 and TRBJ2-7; D might be TRBD2 (6 bases). CDR3 length: 15 residues. Germline V CDR1 and CDR2: MDHEN, SYDVKM. V was cut by 5 bases and J by 2 bases, with 16 bases left in between.

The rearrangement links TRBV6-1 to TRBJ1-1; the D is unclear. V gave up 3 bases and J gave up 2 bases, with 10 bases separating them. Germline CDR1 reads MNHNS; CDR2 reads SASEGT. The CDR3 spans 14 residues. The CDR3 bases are TGTGCCAGCAGTGACCCGGGAGATAACACTGAAGCTTTCTTT. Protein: CASSDPGDNTEAFF.